This TCR beta chain emerged from a study of Graves' ophthalmopathy and Graves' hyperthyroidism. General study points: Most thyroid-expanded clonotypes exceeding 0.001 frequency were also found in blood.

The germline V gene encodes CDR1 SEHNR and CDR2 FQNEAQ (reference sequence). Trimming removed 0 bases at V and 2 bases at J, with 8 bases between. The CDR3 has 14 amino acids. This clonotype turned up a few times. Its antigen is undetermined. Amplification of the TCR beta CDR3 regions used RNA transcripts (as template). An initial RT-PCR round employing HTBI primers preceded a second-round multiplex PCR. A single record per CDR3 protein comes from TCRdb applying MiXCR to the multiplex PCR reads. The sample lists 650,000 to 900,000 distinct CDR3 sequences; 40% were seen once. The PBMCs used were ones drawn from approximately 10 ml of fresh peripheral blood.

The clonotype was recovered from an adult man with Graves' ophthalmopathy. Sequenced material: peripheral blood. The chain employs TRBV7-9 and TRBJ2-7; D is perhaps TRBD1 (6 bases). CDR3 bases: TGTGCCAGCAGCTTAGCGCACAGGGCCTACGAGCAGTACTTC. Translating it yields CASSLAHRAYEQYF.